These 30 T cell receptor beta chains share one sample of origin, sequenced in a study of low-dose radiotherapy and immunotherapy resistance in tumors. Time point: after trial treatment. Sample treatment: LDRT plus nivolumab, ipilimumab, low-dose cyclophosphamide and aspirin (RACIN trial). TRAV and TRBV primers primed cDNA for both TCRalpha and TCRbeta. Amplification, which lasted roughly 22 PCR cycles, used a constant-region primer and V-primer adapter to amplify TCRs. TCRdb recomputed calls from the reads with MiXCR, one row per CDR3 protein. The sample holds 35,000 to 45,000 distinct CDR3 sequences; less than 30% are singletons and the top ten take roughly a tenth. The source was PBMCs, collected after low-dose radiotherapy plus immunotherapy. Receptors were obtained from a male donor with prostate cancer.

This clonotype was seen at least ten times. The chain links TRBV7-9 to TRBJ2-1; 10 positions match TRBD2. CDR1 is SEHNR and CDR2 is FQNEAQ in the germline V gene (reference sequence). The CDR3 covers 15 residues. V lost 0 bases and J lost 9; bases outside the gene matches: 5. In DNA, the CDR3 is TGTGCCAGCAGCTTAGCTAGCGGGAGGTCTCCTGAGCAGTTCTTC. It codes for CASSLASGRSPEQFF. The full variable domain, completed using reference TRBV7-9 and TRBJ2-1, is DTGVSQNPRHKITKRGQNVTFRCDPISEHNRLYWYRQTLGQGPEFLTYFQNEAQLEKSRLLSDRFSAERPKGSFSTLEIQRTEQGDSAMYLCASSLASGRSPEQFFGPGTRLTVL.

This clonotype was recorded many times. CDR3 amino acids: CAWWTEVNTEAFF. For the CDR3, the DNA is TGTGCCTGGTGGACAGAGGTGAACACTGAAGCTTTCTTT. The chain recombines TRBV30 with TRBJ1-1; possible D gene TRBD1, 6 bases. This CDR3 contains 13 residues. The germline CDR1 and CDR2 sequences are GTSNPN and SVGIG (reference sequence). Trimming removed 5 bases at V and 0 bases at J, with 10 bases between.

This clonotype was detected ten times or more. The chain combines TRBV13 with TRBJ2-2; D is perhaps TRBD1 (5 bases). V lost 2 bases and J 7 bases, leaving 8 bases between the germline ends. Germline loops: CDR1 PRHDT, CDR2 FYEKMQ (reference sequence). The CDR3 loop spans 13 amino acids. The CDR3 protein is CASSLTGNGELFF. CDR3 bases: TGTGCCAGCAGCTTAACAGGAAACGGGGAGCTGTTTTTT.

The chain links TRBV21-1 to TRBJ2-7; TRBD1, the table's D call, was not compared with the DNA. TRBV21-1 constitutes a pseudogene. The length of the CDR3 is 13 residues. The CDR3 protein is CASTDRFSYEQYF. The DNA of the CDR3 is TGTGCCAGCACCGACAGGTTCTCCTACGAGCAGTACTTC.

The rearrangement uses TRBV5-1 and TRBJ1-6; D may be TRBD1 (6 bases). With 4 bases removed from V and 7 bases from J, the gap between germline ends came to 15 bases. CDR1 SGHRS and CDR2 YFSETQ come from the germline V gene. The CDR3 length is 15 residues. The CDR3 bases are TGCGCCAGCAGCCCCAACTGGGGGCCGAATTCACCCCTCCACTTT. Translating gives CASSPNWGPNSPLHF.

This clonotype was detected ten times or more. The rearrangement uses TRBV28 and TRBJ2-1; D call uncertain. Looked up from germline, CDR1 is MDHEN and CDR2 is SYDVKM. With 7 bases removed from V and 6 bases from J, the gap between germline ends came to 16 bases. This CDR3 is 14 amino acids long. Here the CDR3 reads CASNDPLVSNEQFF. The CDR3 DNA reads as TGTGCCAGCAATGACCCCCTCGTGAGCAATGAGCAGTTCTTC. Using reference TRBV28 and TRBJ2-1 for the parts outside the CDR3, the full variable domain is DVKVTQSSRYLVKRTGEKVFLECVQDMDHENMFWYRQDPGLGLRLIYFSYDVKMKEKGDIPEGYSVSREKKERFSLILESASTNQTSMYLCASNDPLVSNEQFFGPGTRLTVL.

At least ten counts were recorded for this clonotype. The chain joins TRBV5-1 to TRBJ2-7; D remains ambiguous. This CDR3 comprises 14 residues. V was pared by 0 bases and J by 2 bases, with 9 bases between. Germline CDR1 SGHRS, CDR2 YFSETQ. This chain's CDR3 is CASSLGLATYEQYF. CDR3 DNA sequence: TGCGCCAGCAGCTTGGGATTGGCTACCTACGAGCAGTACTTC.

This clonotype was recorded many times. This chain links TRBV3-1 with TRBJ1-5, with D possibly being TRBD1 (6 bases). Germline values: CDR1 LGHDT, CDR2 YNNKEL (reference sequence). This CDR3 is 13 amino acids long. Trimming left V 0 bases short and J 8 bases short, with 8 bases between. CDR3 in amino acids: CASSQDRGEPQHF. Here the CDR3 DNA reads TGTGCCAGCAGCCAAGATAGGGGGGAGCCCCAGCATTTT.

The chain links TRBV20-1 to TRBJ2-3; 10 positions match TRBD2. With 3 bases clipped from V and 5 bases from J, the junction kept 11 bases outside the gene matches. The CDR3 sequence is 16 residues long. Germline V CDR1 and CDR2: DFQATT, SNEGSKA (reference sequence). CDR3 region: CSASLFTSGKGDTQYF. The CDR3 bases are TGCAGTGCTAGCCTTTTTACTAGCGGGAAAGGAGATACGCAGTATTTT.

This clonotype was picked up many times. The chain carries TRBV30 and TRBJ2-7; TRBD2 aligns across 10 bases. The ends lost 3 bases at V and 6 bases at J; junction bases unmatched: 2. This CDR3 spans 12 amino acids. Germline V gene data show CDR1 as GTSNPN and CDR2 as SVGIG (reference sequence). The CDR3, as DNA: TGTGCCTGGAGGGGACTAGCGCCCGAGCAGTACTTC. Translated, it gives CAWRGLAPEQYF.

This clonotype came up many times. The rearrangement uses TRBV14 and TRBJ2-2; D remains unclear. Germline V CDR1 and CDR2: SGHDN, FVKESK. V was cut by 4 bases and J by 0 bases, with 12 bases left in between. The CDR3 is 16 residues long. CDR3 DNA sequence: TGTGCCAGCAGCCCACCCGGCGTCTCGAACACCGGGGAGCTGTTTTTT. The encoded protein is CASSPPGVSNTGELFF.

Many counts were recorded for this clonotype. The chain uses TRBV5-1 and TRBJ2-1; 11 positions agree with TRBD2. J lost 0 bases, V lost 4 bases, and 6 bases had no gene match. CDR3 size: 17 residues. Germline V CDR1 and CDR2: SGHRS, YFSETQ. This CDR3 is CASSEGLAGSSYNEQFF. In DNA form, the CDR3 reads TGCGCCAGCAGCGAAGGACTAGCGGGTAGCTCCTACAATGAGCAGTTCTTC.

Ten or more counts support this clonotype. This chain joins TRBV29-1 and TRBJ2-5; D gene unclear. Germline assignment: CDR1 SQVTM and CDR2 ANQGSEA. Trimming cost V 6 bases and J 5 bases, with 13 bases left between them. The CDR3 has 12 amino acids. CDR3 sequence: CSVATPSETQYF. Here the CDR3 DNA reads TGCAGCGTCGCTACCCCTTCGGAGACCCAGTACTTC. The full variable domain, with the rest looked up from reference TRBV29-1 and TRBJ2-5, is SAVISQKPSRDICQRGTSLTIQCQVDSQVTMMFWYRQQPGQSLTLIATANQGSEATYESGFVIDKFPISRPNLTFSTLTVSNMSPEDSSIYLCSVATPSETQYFGPGTRLLVL.

Turning to this clonotype: This sequence is one base from a far larger clone and is likely a read error. The chain carries TRBV28 and TRBJ2-7; perhaps TRBD2 as D (7 bases). The CDR3 is made up of 15 amino acids. Germline CDR1 MDHEN, CDR2 SYDVKM. Trimming pared 5 bases from V and 7 bases from J, leaving 21 bases between. CDR3 protein: CASSESRGLYNEQYF. Written as DNA, the CDR3 is TGTGCCAGCAGTGAGTCGCGGGGGCTTTACAATGAGCAGTACTTC.

This clonotype was seen many times. This rearrangement joins TRBV4-1 to TRBJ2-2, with 12 bases fitting TRBD1. V was pared by 7 bases and J by 1 base, with 16 bases of the junction left unmatched. Germline V gene lookup returns CDR1 MGHRA and CDR2 YSYEKL. There are 20 residues in the CDR3. The DNA of the CDR3 is TGCGCCAGCACTAAAGGTGGGGGGACAGGGGGCAGTTGGAACACCGGGGAGCTGTTTTTT. The encoded protein is CASTKGGGTGGSWNTGELFF.

This clonotype was seen many times. This chain uses TRBV6-2 or TRBV6-3 with TRBJ1-4; tentative D call: TRBD1 (5 bases). There are 16 residues in the CDR3. The V gene's germline CDR1 is MNHEY and CDR2 SVGEGT. V was trimmed by 2 bases and J by 2 bases, leaving 12 bases between them. The CDR3 coding sequence is TGTGCCAGCAGTTACAGGCCAGCAGGGACTAATGAAAAACTGTTTTTT. Translated, it gives CASSYRPAGTNEKLFF.

This clonotype was recorded many times. V usage is TRBV6-6 and J usage is TRBJ2-7, with a possible D match to TRBD2 (5 bases). In germline, CDR1 is MNHNY, CDR2 SVGAGI (reference sequence). V was trimmed by 5 bases and J by 7 bases, leaving 18 bases between them. This CDR3 spans 14 amino acids. The CDR3 nucleotides read TGTGCCAGCAGTCCCCTCGGGATCGTAGGTGAGCAGTACTTC. This translates into CASSPLGIVGEQYF.

This clonotype was seen repeatedly, ten times or more. V and J are TRBV20-1 and TRBJ2-5; possible D gene TRBD2, 6 bases. In germline, CDR1 is DFQATT, CDR2 SNEGSKA (reference sequence). V was clipped by 1 base and J by 5 bases, with 11 bases between them. The CDR3 covers 13 residues. This CDR3 is CSARGRGIETQYF. The CDR3 DNA is TGCAGTGCTAGAGGTCGCGGGATTGAGACCCAGTACTTC.

This clonotype came up many times. The chain recombines TRBV28 with TRBJ1-2; D not resolved. The V gene's germline CDR1 is MDHEN and CDR2 SYDVKM. The V and J ends lost 8 bases and 7 bases respectively, with 11 bases between them. The CDR3 is 11 residues long. The CDR3 DNA reads TGTGCCAGCGGTCCTTTGGCTGGCTACACCTTC. Protein sequence: CASGPLAGYTF.

On this clonotype: As the CDR3 is not closed by the conserved phenylalanine or tryptophan, this likely results from a read error. The chain links TRBV5-1 to TRBJ1-1; tentatively, D is TRBD1 (6 bases). The CDR3 totals 14 residues. CDR1 and CDR2 from the germline V gene are SGHRS and YFSETQ. V shed 0 bases and J shed 10 bases, with 16 bases lying between them. The CDR3 is CASSLAAGERPAFV. As DNA, the CDR3 is TGCGCCAGCAGCTTGGCGGCAGGGGAGCGCCCAGCTTTCGTT.

This clonotype was observed many times. J is TRBJ2-7 and V is TRBV29-1, with D perhaps TRBD1 or TRBD2 (5 bases each). Trimming shortened V by 4 bases and J by 4 bases, and 14 bases separated the two germline ends. The CDR3 has 13 amino acids. Germline assignment: CDR1 SQVTM and CDR2 ANQGSEA. CDR3: CSVARDGAYEQYF. Written as DNA, the CDR3 is TGCAGCGTTGCCCGGGACGGAGCTTACGAGCAGTACTTC.

This clonotype was detected a few times. The CDR3 DNA is TGTGCCAGTAGTATTGTCAGGGCGGAGACCCAGTACTTC. Translated: CASSIVRAETQYF. The chain has TRBV19 and TRBJ2-5, with a possible D match to TRBD1 (5 bases). Germline V gene data show CDR1 as LNHDA and CDR2 as SQIVND (reference sequence). V was cut by 3 bases and J by 5 bases, with 10 bases left in between. The CDR3 totals 13 residues.

Remarks on this clonotype: It is unclear where the CDR3 begins or ends on the DNA, so no DNA is shown, and the CDR3 is as TCRdb lists it. V is TRBV2 and J is TRBJ2-2. Looked up from germline, CDR1 is SNHLY and CDR2 is FYNNEI. The CDR3 comprises 16 residues, both ends counted. CDR3 sequence reads: CASSETRQGTGELFFF.

In its sample, this clonotype was seen many times. The chain links TRBV7-6 to TRBJ1-1; TRBD1 matches at 9 bases. From germline, CDR1 is SGHVS and CDR2 FNYEAQ. Trimming took 3 bases from V and 1 from J; bases not matched to a gene: 0. There are 14 residues in the CDR3. Here the CDR3 DNA reads TGTGCCAGCAGCTTGGGACAGGGGAACACTGAAGCTTTCTTT. It specifies CASSLGQGNTEAFF.

The chain has TRBV19 and TRBJ2-4, with D perhaps TRBD2 (6 bases). Looked up from germline, CDR1 is LNHDA and CDR2 is SQIVND (reference sequence). This CDR3 has 15 amino acids. The V gene lost 7 bases and the J gene lost 0 bases, with 13 bases spanning the gap. CDR3 in DNA: TGTGCCAGTACTAGGGGACTCCTAGCCAAAAACATTCAGTACTTC. It is translated as CASTRGLLAKNIQYF.

V and J are TRBV24-1 and TRBJ2-5; 7 bases agree with TRBD1. CDR1 is KGHDR, CDR2 SFDVKD, per germline. This CDR3 is 15 amino acids long. The trim removed 3 bases at V and 5 bases at J, leaving 8 bases unmatched. This CDR3 is CATSDPTGKAETQYF. CDR3 DNA: TGTGCCACCAGTGATCCGACAGGGAAGGCTGAGACCCAGTACTTC.

This clonotype is a singleton in its sample. The V gene is TRBV7-9, the J gene TRBJ2-7; 14 nucleotides agree with TRBD2. With 5 bases clipped from V and 0 bases from J, the junction kept 9 bases outside the gene matches. Germline V lookup: CDR1 SEHNR, CDR2 FQNEAQ (reference sequence). This CDR3 is 18 amino acids long. In DNA, the CDR3 is TGTGCCAGCAGCCCGGGACTAGCGGGAGAGGGGAGCTCCTACGAGCAGTACTTC. It yields the protein CASSPGLAGEGSSYEQYF.

This clonotype was seen ten or more times. The gene calls are TRBV20-1 and TRBJ1-1; 8 nucleotides agree with TRBD1. CDR3 length: 15 amino acids. The junction had 9 bases not matched to a gene; V was cut back by 1 base and J by 5 bases. The V gene's germline CDR1 is DFQATT and CDR2 SNEGSKA (reference sequence). CDR3 protein: CSARGPTGEVTEAFF. The CDR3, as DNA: TGCAGTGCTAGAGGCCCGACAGGGGAAGTAACTGAAGCTTTCTTT.

This clonotype was picked up many times. V gene TRBV4-1 combines with J gene TRBJ1-2, with D possibly being TRBD1 (5 bases). Germline assignment: CDR1 MGHRA and CDR2 YSYEKL. This CDR3 is 14 amino acids long. V was trimmed by 0 bases and J by 3 bases, leaving 8 bases between them. The CDR3 here is CASSQDPTDYGYTF. CDR3 DNA: TGCGCCAGCAGCCAAGACCCGACAGACTATGGCTACACCTTC.

This clonotype was seen repeatedly, ten times or more. The chain links TRBV3-1 to TRBJ1-6; D is possibly TRBD1 (5 bases). Trimming stripped 1 base from V and 9 bases from J, with 10 bases between. This CDR3 has 14 residues. Per the germline V gene, CDR1 is LGHDT and CDR2 is YNNKEL (reference sequence). CDR3 residues: CASSQGSGASPLHF. DNA for the CDR3: TGTGCCAGCAGCCAAGGATCCGGGGCTTCACCCCTCCACTTT.